Following are 27 T cell receptor beta chains from one sample sequenced in a study of T cells after yellow fever vaccination. TCRdb reanalysed the 5' RACE reads using MiXCR and keeps one entry per CDR3 protein. Altogether 320,000 or so distinct CDR3 sequences are present, around 8.1% being singletons, with the ten largest covering 17%. Here the sequenced sample was PBMCs, taken more than 40 days after the first yellow fever vaccination. The source of these receptors is a man between 18 and 29 years old who received the YFV17D yellow fever vaccine.

This chain's CDR3 is CATTVLGRSNTEAFF. CDR3 nucleotides: TGTGCCACCACTGTATTGGGCAGATCGAACACTGAAGCTTTCTTT. The V and J genes are TRBV24-1 and TRBJ1-1; D is undetermined. The length of the CDR3 is 15 residues. From germline, CDR1 is KGHDR and CDR2 SFDVKD. The V and J ends lost 8 bases and 1 base respectively, with 16 bases between them.

This clonotype was counted a few times. The chain has TRBV18 and TRBJ2-5; 7 positions match TRBD1. The CDR3 has 14 amino acids. V lost 2 bases to trimming and J lost 3 bases; unmatched junction nucleotides: 3. Germline CDR1 KGHSH, CDR2 LQKENI. Here the CDR3 reads CASSPGTEEETQYF. CDR3 coding DNA: TGTGCCAGCTCACCAGGGACAGAAGAAGAGACCCAGTACTTC.

The rearrangement links TRBV29-1 to TRBJ2-3; no clear D. Trimming removed 6 bases at V and 6 bases at J, with 16 bases between. The CDR3 extends over 13 amino acids. Germline V CDR1 and CDR2: SQVTM, ANQGSEA. This CDR3 reads CSVSLVRLDTQYF. DNA for the CDR3: TGCAGCGTGTCTCTGGTCCGGCTGGATACGCAGTATTTT.

This clonotype has only a few counts. The chain uses TRBV10-2 and TRBJ1-2; D ambiguous. Trimming took off 2 bases at V and 8 bases at J, with 12 bases between the two ends. In germline, CDR1 is WSHSY, CDR2 SAAADI. This CDR3 comprises 13 residues. For the CDR3, the DNA is TGCGCCAGCAGTGAGAGTGAAAGGGAGGGCTACACCTTC. It specifies CASSESEREGYTF.

The V gene is TRBV3-1, the J gene TRBJ1-1, with a possible D match to TRBD1 (6 bases). The V gene's germline CDR1 is LGHDT and CDR2 YNNKEL (reference sequence). The V end lost 4 bases, the J end lost 8 bases, and 17 bases lay between the germline ends. This CDR3 is built from 14 residues. DNA for the CDR3: TGTGCCAGCAGCCGGACAGAGGGGGGTCAGGAAGCTTTCTTT. Encoded protein: CASSRTEGGQEAFF.

This clonotype was detected only a few times. The rearrangement uses TRBV19 and TRBJ2-3; D not certain. The V and J ends lost 3 bases and 2 bases respectively, with 24 bases between them. Germline lookup yields CDR1 LNHDA and CDR2 SQIVND (reference sequence). The CDR3 is 19 amino acids. CDR3 region: CASSMGRITGVRLTDTQYF. The DNA of the CDR3 is TGTGCCAGTAGTATGGGCAGGATCACTGGAGTCCGACTCACAGATACGCAGTATTTT.

This clonotype has a handful of counts. This chain uses TRBV20-1 with TRBJ2-3; TRBD1 or TRBD2 may be the D gene (5 bases each). V was pared by 8 bases and J by 2 bases, with 17 bases between. Germline CDR1 is DFQATT and CDR2 is SNEGSKA (reference sequence). The CDR3 loop spans 14 amino acids. CDR3 sequence: CSTQPGPYTDTQYF. The CDR3 region has the DNA TGCAGTACCCAACCGGGACCATACACAGATACGCAGTATTTT.

This clonotype was counted only a few times. The chain is built from TRBV12-3 or TRBV12-4 and TRBJ2-5; no reliable D call. The CDR3 loop spans 14 amino acids. V lost 0 bases, J lost 2 bases, and 7 bases lay in between. CDR3 sequence: CASSLAEMQETQYF. In nucleotides, the CDR3 is TGTGCCAGCAGTTTAGCGGAGATGCAAGAGACCCAGTACTTC.

The gene calls are TRBV5-1 and TRBJ2-3; D might be TRBD1 (6 bases). Looked up from germline, CDR1 is SGHRS and CDR2 is YFSETQ. The CDR3 runs 13 residues. V lost 7 bases and J lost 4, with 13 bases in between. CDR3: CASGNQGSDTQYF. In nucleotides, the CDR3 is TGCGCCAGCGGAAACCAGGGGTCAGATACGCAGTATTTT.

This clonotype was detected a few times. This rearrangement joins TRBV11-1 to TRBJ2-2; TRBD2 matches 11 bases. The CDR3 contains 18 residues. Germline assignment: CDR1 SGHAT and CDR2 FQDESV (reference sequence). V trimming: 1 base; J trimming: 4 bases; junction bases outside the gene matches: 8. CDR3 nucleotides: TGTGCCAGCAGCTTAGAAACTAGCGGGGGACTACCCACCGGGGAGCTGTTTTTT. Translated: CASSLETSGGLPTGELFF.

This clonotype was detected a few times. The rearrangement uses TRBV5-5 and TRBJ1-6; tentative D call: TRBD1 (5 bases). Germline CDR1 reads SGHKS; CDR2 reads YYEKEE (reference sequence). Trimming removed 0 bases from V and 10 bases from J, with 8 bases in between. The CDR3 has 13 residues. The CDR3 spells CASSLEWGSPLHF. In DNA form, the CDR3 reads TGTGCCAGCAGCTTGGAATGGGGCTCACCCCTCCACTTT.

This clonotype was counted only a few times. The V gene is TRBV29-1, the J gene TRBJ2-2; 10 nucleotides align to TRBD2. Trimming cost V 7 bases and J 5 bases; bases outside gene matches: 4. Germline V gene lookup returns CDR1 SQVTM and CDR2 ANQGSEA. CDR3 length equals 13 residues. The CDR3 spells CSGEAGGTGELFF. DNA of the CDR3: TGCAGCGGGGAAGCGGGGGGGACCGGGGAGCTGTTTTTT.

This chain joins TRBV4-3 and TRBJ1-4, with a weak D call TRBD1 (5 bases). The CDR3 extends over 15 amino acids. Germline CDR1 LGHNA, CDR2 YSLEER. Trimming took off 0 bases at V and 4 bases at J, with 9 bases between the two ends. The CDR3 region is CASSQDGTYNEKLFF. The DNA of the CDR3 is TGCGCCAGCAGCCAAGATGGGACCTATAATGAAAAACTGTTTTTT.

This clonotype was picked up a small number of times. The chain carries TRBV6-1 and TRBJ1-1; the D is unclear. Germline V gives CDR1 MNHNS, CDR2 SASEGT. V dropped 1 base and J dropped 0 bases, with 6 bases sitting between them. CDR3 size: 14 residues. The CDR3 sequence is CASSEGGLNTEAFF. The CDR3 nucleotides read TGTGCCAGCAGTGAAGGAGGGTTGAACACTGAAGCTTTCTTT.

The count of this clonotype is one. The chain uses TRBV12-3 or TRBV12-4 and TRBJ2-5; TRBD2 agrees at 10 bases. The CDR3 runs to 18 residues. After removal of 5 bases from V and 4 bases from J, the junction contained 16 bases not matched to a gene. Here the CDR3 DNA reads TGTGCCAGCAGTCTGGGACTAGCGAGAGCGATCTCCGTAGAGACCCAGTACTTC. Protein product: CASSLGLARAISVETQYF.

This clonotype showed up just a few times. The chain recombines TRBV20-1 with TRBJ1-1, with D possibly being TRBD1 (5 bases). V was clipped by 3 bases and J by 0 bases, with 20 bases between them. Germline V lookup: CDR1 DFQATT, CDR2 SNEGSKA (reference sequence). The CDR3 has 17 residues. The CDR3 DNA sequence: TGCAGTGCTAGCGGTTACGACAGAACCTACATGAACACTGAAGCTTTCTTT. Translating it yields CSASGYDRTYMNTEAFF.

The chain employs TRBV18 and TRBJ1-5, with D hard to call. Germline assignment: CDR1 KGHSH and CDR2 LQKENI. V lost 2 bases, J lost 0 bases, and 11 bases lay in between. The CDR3 contains 16 residues. The CDR3 sequence is CASSPRLTDSNQPQHF. Here the CDR3 DNA reads TGTGCCAGCTCACCAAGGTTGACGGATAGCAATCAGCCCCAGCATTTT.

This clonotype was observed a few times. This sequence joins TRBV3-1 and TRBJ2-3; D not resolved. Per the germline V gene, CDR1 is LGHDT and CDR2 is YNNKEL (reference sequence). The CDR3 runs 14 residues. The V end was cut by 4 bases, the J end by 1 base, with 9 bases between. In nucleotides, the CDR3 is TGTGCCAGCAGCCCTCATCAACGCACAGATACGCAGTATTTT. Protein product: CASSPHQRTDTQYF.

This clonotype was observed once. The chain employs TRBV2 and TRBJ2-5, with unresolved D. CDR1 and CDR2 from the germline V gene are SNHLY and FYNNEI. CDR3 length equals 11 residues. Trimming pared 4 bases from V and 7 bases from J, leaving 7 bases between. CDR3 bases: TGTGCCAGCAGTGTAATGCGGACCCAGTACTTC. It encodes CASSVMRTQYF.

A few counts support this clonotype. The rearrangement joins TRBV12-3 or TRBV12-4 to TRBJ2-7; D is undetermined. V was cut by 2 bases and J by 2 bases, with 7 bases left in between. There are 13 residues in the CDR3. CDR3 amino acids: CASSLRVTYEQYF. For the CDR3, the DNA is TGTGCCAGCAGTTTAAGGGTGACCTACGAGCAGTACTTC.

This clonotype was counted at least ten times. V usage is TRBV29-1 and J usage is TRBJ2-1, with no clear D. CDR1 and CDR2 (germline): SQVTM, ANQGSEA. The CDR3 totals 13 residues. V shed 3 bases and J shed 3 bases, with 9 bases lying between them. The CDR3 sequence: CSVDRNSYNEQFF. The CDR3 DNA sequence: TGCAGCGTTGACAGGAACAGCTACAATGAGCAGTTCTTC.

This clonotype turned up a few times. The J gene is TRBJ1-5, the V gene TRBV15, with a possible D match to TRBD1 (6 bases). Germline-derived CDR1 and CDR2 are LNHNV and YYDKDF (reference sequence). V was clipped by 4 bases and J by 0 bases, with 13 bases between them. The CDR3 is 16 residues long. The CDR3 DNA sequence: TGTGCCACCAGCACGGCGGGACACAATAGCAATCAGCCCCAGCATTTT. This sequence encodes CATSTAGHNSNQPQHF.

J is TRBJ2-7 and V is TRBV5-5, with a possible D match to TRBD1 (6 bases). Germline lookup yields CDR1 SGHKS and CDR2 YYEKEE (reference sequence). The V end was cut by 0 bases, the J end by 2 bases, with 12 bases between. The CDR3 covers 15 residues. The CDR3 reads CASSLGTVGPYEQYF. CDR3 nucleotides: TGTGCCAGCAGCTTGGGGACAGTGGGGCCCTACGAGCAGTACTTC.

The CDR3 sequence: CASSQALGGGRGTDTQYF. CDR3 nucleotides: TGTGCCAGCAGCCAAGCCCTCGGTGGGGGGAGGGGCACAGATACGCAGTATTTT. V usage is TRBV4-2 and J usage is TRBJ2-3; 7 bases fit TRBD2. The CDR3 has 18 amino acids. Trimming took 1 base from V and 1 from J; bases not matched to a gene: 11. Germline V lookup: CDR1 LGHNA, CDR2 YNFKEQ.

The CDR3 nucleotides are TGCGCCAGCAGCCAAGACCTAGAAGGGACAGATACGCAGTATTTT. It is translated as CASSQDLEGTDTQYF. This chain joins TRBV4-3 and TRBJ2-3, with D uncertain. The V and J ends lost 0 bases and 3 bases respectively, with 10 bases between them. This CDR3 has 15 amino acids. CDR1 and CDR2 from the germline V gene are LGHNA and YSLEER.

This clonotype turned up a few times. This chain links TRBV12-3 or TRBV12-4 with TRBJ2-1; the D gene is possibly TRBD1 (6 bases). Trimming cost V 7 bases and J 4 bases, with 14 bases left between them. This CDR3 region has 14 residues. This chain's CDR3 is CASTPGTQYNEQFF. The DNA for the CDR3 is TGTGCCAGCACCCCGGGGACACAGTACAATGAGCAGTTCTTC.

This clonotype has just a few counts. V usage is TRBV7-2 and J usage is TRBJ1-4; D unresolved. Germline loops: CDR1 SGHTA, CDR2 FQGNSA. V lost 0 bases to trimming and J lost 8 bases, with 10 bases between them. This CDR3 contains 14 residues. The CDR3 loop is CASSLAMSGEKLFF. The CDR3 bases are TGTGCCAGCAGCTTAGCAATGTCTGGGGAAAAACTGTTTTTT.